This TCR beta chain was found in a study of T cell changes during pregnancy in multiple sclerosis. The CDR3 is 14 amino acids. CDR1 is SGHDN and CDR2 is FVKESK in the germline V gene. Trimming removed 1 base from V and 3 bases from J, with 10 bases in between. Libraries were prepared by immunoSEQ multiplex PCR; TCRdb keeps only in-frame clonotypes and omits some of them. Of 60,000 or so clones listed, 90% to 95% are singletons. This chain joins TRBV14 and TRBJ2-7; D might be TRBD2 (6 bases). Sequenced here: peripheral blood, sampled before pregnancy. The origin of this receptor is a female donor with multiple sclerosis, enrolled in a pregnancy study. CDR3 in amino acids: CASSQGLAFYEQYF. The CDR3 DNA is TGTGCCAGCAGCCAAGGCCTAGCGTTCTACGAGCAGTACTTC.